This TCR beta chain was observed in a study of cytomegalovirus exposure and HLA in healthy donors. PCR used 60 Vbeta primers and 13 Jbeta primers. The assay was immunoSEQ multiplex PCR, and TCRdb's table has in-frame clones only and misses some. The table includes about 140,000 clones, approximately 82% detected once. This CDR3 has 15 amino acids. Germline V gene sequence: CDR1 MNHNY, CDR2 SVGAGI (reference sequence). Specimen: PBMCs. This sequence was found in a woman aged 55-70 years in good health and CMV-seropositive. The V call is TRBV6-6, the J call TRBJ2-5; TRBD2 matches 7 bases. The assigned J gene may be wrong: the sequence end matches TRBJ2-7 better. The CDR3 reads CASRTTSGGSDEQYF. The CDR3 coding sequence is TGTGCCAGCAGGACGACTAGTGGCGGGAGCGACGAGCAGTACTTC.